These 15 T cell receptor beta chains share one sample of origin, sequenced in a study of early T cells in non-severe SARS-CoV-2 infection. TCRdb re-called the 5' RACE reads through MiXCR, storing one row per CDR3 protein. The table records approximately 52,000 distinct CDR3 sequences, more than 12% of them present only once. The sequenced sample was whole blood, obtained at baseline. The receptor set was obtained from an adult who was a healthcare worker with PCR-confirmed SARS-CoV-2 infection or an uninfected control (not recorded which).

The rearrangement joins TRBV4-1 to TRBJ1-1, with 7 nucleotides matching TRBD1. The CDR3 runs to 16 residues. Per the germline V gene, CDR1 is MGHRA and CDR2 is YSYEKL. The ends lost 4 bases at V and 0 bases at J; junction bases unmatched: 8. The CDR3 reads CASSPRGQELNTEAFF. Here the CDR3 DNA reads TGCGCCAGCAGCCCCAGAGGACAGGAACTGAACACTGAAGCTTTCTTT.

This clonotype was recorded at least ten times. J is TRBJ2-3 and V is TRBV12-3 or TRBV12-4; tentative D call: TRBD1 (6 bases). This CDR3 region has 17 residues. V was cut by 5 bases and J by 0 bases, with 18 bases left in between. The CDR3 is CASSPGQVQSSTDTQYF. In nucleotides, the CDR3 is TGTGCCAGCAGTCCGGGACAAGTCCAATCTAGCACAGATACGCAGTATTTT.

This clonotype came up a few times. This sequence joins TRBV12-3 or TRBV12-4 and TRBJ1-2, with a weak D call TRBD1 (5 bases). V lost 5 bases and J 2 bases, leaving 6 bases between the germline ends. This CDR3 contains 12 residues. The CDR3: CASSPGNYGYTF. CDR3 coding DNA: TGTGCCAGCAGTCCAGGGAACTATGGCTACACCTTC.

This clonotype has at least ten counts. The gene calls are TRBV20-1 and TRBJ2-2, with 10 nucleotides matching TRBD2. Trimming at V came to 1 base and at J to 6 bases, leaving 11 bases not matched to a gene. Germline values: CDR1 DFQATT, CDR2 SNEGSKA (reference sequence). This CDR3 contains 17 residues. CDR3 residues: CSARAPEIAGGSGELFF. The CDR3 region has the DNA TGCAGTGCTAGAGCCCCCGAAATAGCGGGGGGATCCGGGGAGCTGTTTTTT.

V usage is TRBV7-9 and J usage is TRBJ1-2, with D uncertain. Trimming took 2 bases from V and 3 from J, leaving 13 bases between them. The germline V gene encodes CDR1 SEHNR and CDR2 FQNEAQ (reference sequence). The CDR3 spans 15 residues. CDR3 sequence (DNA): TGTGCCAGCAGCTTAATGAACCGAAGAGACTATGGCTACACCTTC. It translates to CASSLMNRRDYGYTF.

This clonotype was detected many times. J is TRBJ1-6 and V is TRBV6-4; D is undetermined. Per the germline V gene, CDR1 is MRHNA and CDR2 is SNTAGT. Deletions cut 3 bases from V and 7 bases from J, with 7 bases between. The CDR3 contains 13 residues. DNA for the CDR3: TGTGCCAGCAGTGATGGCGAGAATTCACCCCTCCACTTT. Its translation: CASSDGENSPLHF.

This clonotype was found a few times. CDR3 in DNA: TGTGCCAGCAGTTTTCAAACCACCCTCCACTTT. Its translation is CASSFQTTLHF. The rearrangement uses TRBV28 and TRBJ1-6; no clear D. This CDR3 has 11 amino acids. Trimming shortened V by 3 bases and J by 14 bases, and 8 bases separated the two germline ends. The germline V gene has CDR1 MDHEN and CDR2 SYDVKM.

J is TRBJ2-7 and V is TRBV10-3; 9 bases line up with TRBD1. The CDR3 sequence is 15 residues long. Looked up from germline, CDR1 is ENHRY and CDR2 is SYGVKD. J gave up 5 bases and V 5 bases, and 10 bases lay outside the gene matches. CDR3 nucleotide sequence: TGTGCCATCAGTAAAACCCGGGACAGGGCGGACGAGCAGTACTTC. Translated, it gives CAISKTRDRADEQYF.

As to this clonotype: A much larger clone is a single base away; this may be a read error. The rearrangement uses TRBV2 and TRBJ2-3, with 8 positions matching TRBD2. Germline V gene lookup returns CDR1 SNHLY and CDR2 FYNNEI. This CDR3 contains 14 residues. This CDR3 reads CTISPGGTSGKQYF. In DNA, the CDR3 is TGTACCATCTCCCCGGGGGGGACCTCAGGAAAGCAGTATTTT.

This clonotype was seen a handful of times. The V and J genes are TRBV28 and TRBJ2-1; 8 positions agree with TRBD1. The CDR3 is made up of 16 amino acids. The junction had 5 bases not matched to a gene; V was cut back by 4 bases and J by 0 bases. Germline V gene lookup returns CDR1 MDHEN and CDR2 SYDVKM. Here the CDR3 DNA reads TGTGCCAGCAGTTCCTCAGGGGGCAGCTCCTACAATGAGCAGTTCTTC. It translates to CASSSSGGSSYNEQFF.

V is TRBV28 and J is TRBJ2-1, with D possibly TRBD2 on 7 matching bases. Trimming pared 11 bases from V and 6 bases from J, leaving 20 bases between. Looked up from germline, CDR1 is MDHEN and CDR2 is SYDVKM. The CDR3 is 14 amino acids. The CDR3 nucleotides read TGTGCCGTCCTCGGGGGGCCCAGCCCCAATGAGCAGTTCTTC. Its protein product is CAVLGGPSPNEQFF.

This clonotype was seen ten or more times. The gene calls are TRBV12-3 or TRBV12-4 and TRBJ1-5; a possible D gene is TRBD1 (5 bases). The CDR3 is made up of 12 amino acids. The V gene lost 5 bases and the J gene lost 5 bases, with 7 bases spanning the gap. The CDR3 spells CASSLQDQPQHF. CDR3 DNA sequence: TGTGCCAGCAGTCTACAGGATCAGCCCCAGCATTTT.

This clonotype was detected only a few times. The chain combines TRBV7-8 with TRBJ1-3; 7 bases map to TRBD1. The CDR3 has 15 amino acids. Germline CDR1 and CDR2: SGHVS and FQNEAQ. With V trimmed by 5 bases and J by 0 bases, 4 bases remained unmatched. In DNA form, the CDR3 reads TGTGCCAGCAGCCCTGGGACAGCCTCTGGAAACACCATATATTTT. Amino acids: CASSPGTASGNTIYF.

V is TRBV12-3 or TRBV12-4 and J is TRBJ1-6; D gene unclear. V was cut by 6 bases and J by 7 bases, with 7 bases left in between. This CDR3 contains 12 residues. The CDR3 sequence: CASSLVNSPLHF. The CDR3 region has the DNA TGTGCCAGCAGCCTGGTGAATTCACCCCTCCACTTT.

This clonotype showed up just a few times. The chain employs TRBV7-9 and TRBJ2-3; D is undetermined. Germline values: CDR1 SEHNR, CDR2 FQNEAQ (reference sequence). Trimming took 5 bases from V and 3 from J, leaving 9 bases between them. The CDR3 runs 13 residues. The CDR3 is CASSITETDTQYF. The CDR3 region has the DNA TGTGCCAGCAGCATTACAGAGACAGATACGCAGTATTTT.